The next 2 T cell receptor beta chains were all read from a single sample in a study of OX40 agonist ivuxolimab in advanced cancers. This table comes from immunoSEQ multiplex PCR, and its TCRdb copy is limited to in-frame clones, with some not included. The sample lists a few thousand clones; roughly 70% were seen once. The sequencing used CD4+ or CD8+ T cells sorted from blood, collected in a trial of the OX40 agonist ivuxolimab. The receptors originated from an adult with an advanced solid tumor such as melanoma, head and neck, liver or kidney cancer.

The rearrangement uses TRBV28 and TRBJ2-7; maybe TRBD2 (5 bases). The CDR3 has 13 residues. CDR1 MDHEN and CDR2 SYDVKM come from the germline V gene. The V gene lost 5 bases and the J gene lost 2 bases, with 10 bases spanning the gap. CDR3 region: CASSVRGTYEQYF. The CDR3, as DNA: TGTGCCAGCAGTGTCCGGGGTACCTACGAGCAGTACTTC.

The genes are TRBV30 and TRBJ1-2; 10 nucleotides match TRBD1. With 3 bases clipped from V and 7 bases from J, the junction kept 8 bases outside the gene matches. CDR1 and CDR2 from the germline V gene are GTSNPN and SVGIG (reference sequence). This CDR3 is built from 14 residues. The CDR3 sequence is CAWRGQTGGAGYTF. CDR3 nucleotides: TGTGCCTGGAGGGGCCAGACAGGGGGCGCTGGCTACACCTTC.